The rows below give T cell receptor beta chains drawn from one sample of a study of Ad26.COV2.S vaccination and SARS-CoV-2 variants. The table came from immunoSEQ multiplex PCR; TCRdb's copy has only in-frame clones and leaves some out. The sample carries some 400,000 clones, over 75% recorded once. This specimen was peripheral blood, taken in a trial of Ad26.COV2.S vaccine versus placebo. The receptors come from a person aged 18-60 years who received the Ad26.COV2.S COVID-19 vaccine or a placebo. Both conserved end residues are part of each CDR3. D genes are given only for firm matches. The listing skips clone size in some rows; elsewhere it reads once, few, many or a size class.

>TRBJ2-6|.|.|TRBV30
CAWSVGRGEMWANVLTF
TGTGCCTGGAGTGTAGGCAGGGGAGAAATGTGGGCCAACGTCCTGACTTTC
>TRBJ2-1|.|.|TRBV5-1
CAGSLAGDKYNEQFF
TGCGCCGGCAGCTTGGCAGGCGACAAATACAATGAGCAGTTCTTC
>TRBJ1-6|.|few|TRBV7-2
CASSNNGLNSPLHF
TGTGCCAGCAGCAACAACGGCCTGAATTCACCCCTCCACTTT
>TRBJ2-1|.|.|TRBV30
CACLHNEQFF
TGTGCCTGCCTTCACAATGAGCAGTTCTTC
>TRBJ2-1|TRBD2|many|TRBV10-3
CAISEGWTSSYNEQFF
TGTGCCATCAGTGAAGGGTGGACTAGCTCCTACAATGAGCAGTTCTTC
>TRBJ2-3|.|.|TRBV24-1
CATSDLTDTDTQYF
TGTGCCACCAGTGATTTGACAGACACAGATACGCAGTATTTT
>TRBJ2-5|.|.|TRBV27
CASSLSLPGLAGGGTQYF
TGTGCCAGCAGTTTGTCACTCCCGGGACTAGCAGGGGGCGGGACCCAGTACTTC
>TRBJ1-5|.|.|TRBV28
CASSLGRAGRQPQHF
TGTGCCAGCAGTTTAGGCAGGGCCGGCCGTCAGCCCCAGCATTTT
>TRBJ2-1|TRBD2|.|TRBV5-1
CASSLTSGPYNEQFF
TGCGCCAGCAGCTTGACTAGCGGCCCTTACAATGAGCAGTTCTTC
>TRBJ1-3|.|few|TRBV2
CASGGIRNTIYF
TGTGCCAGCGGGGGTATCCGAAACACCATATATTTT
>TRBJ1-5|TRBD1|few|TRBV5-1
CASSGGTGGQPQHF
TGCGCCAGCAGCGGAGGGACAGGGGGTCAGCCCCAGCATTTT
>TRBJ2-3|.|.|TRBV10-2
CASRAGTNTDTQYF
TGCGCCAGCAGGGCGGGGACAAACACAGATACGCAGTATTTT
>TRBJ1-1|.|.|TRBV30
CAWTLAGNTEAFF
TGTGCCTGGACCCTAGCAGGGAACACTGAAGCTTTCTTT
>TRBJ1-6|.|.|TRBV5-1
CASSFDRVRNSPLHF
TGCGCCAGCAGCTTCGATCGTGTTCGGAATTCACCCCTCCACTTT
>TRBJ1-1|TRBD1|.|TRBV6-5
CASSYLPGQKNTEAFF
TGTGCCAGCAGTTACCTACCGGGACAGAAGAACACTGAAGCTTTCTTT
>TRBJ2-1|.|.|TRBV10-3
CAISDANVNNEQFF
TGTGCCATCAGTGATGCTAACGTCAACAATGAGCAGTTCTTC
>TRBJ2-3|.|.|TRBV7-5
CVRSMVVGPGHPSTDTQYF
TGTGTCAGAAGCATGGTAGTGGGCCCGGGACACCCTAGCACAGATACGCAGTATTTT
>TRBJ2-2|.|once|TRBV5-1
CASSLDGVFTGELFF
TGCGCCAGCAGCTTGGATGGAGTGTTTACCGGGGAGCTGTTTTTT
>TRBJ1-6|TRBD1|.|TRBV18
CASSPVTGVGSPLHF
TGTGCCAGCTCACCCGTGACAGGGGTCGGATCACCCCTCCACTTT
>TRBJ2-7|TRBD1|.|TRBV6-1
CASSDTGGAPYEQYF
TGTGCCAGCAGTGACACAGGGGGAGCCCCCTACGAGCAGTACTTC
>TRBJ2-7|.|.|TRBV25-1
CASSESNSYEQYF
TGTGCCAGCAGTGAATCTAACTCGTACGAGCAGTACTTC
>TRBJ2-7|.|.|TRBV4-1
CASRSTDQGEQYF
TGCGCCAGCAGATCGACAGACCAGGGCGAGCAGTACTTC
>TRBJ2-4|TRBD1|.|TRBV5-1
CASSGGMDRALAKNIQYF
TGCGCCAGCAGCGGTGGAATGGACAGGGCCCTAGCCAAAAACATTCAGTACTTC
>TRBJ2-4|TRBD1|.|TRBV27
CASSFQTGGMDIQYF
TGTGCCAGCAGTTTCCAGACAGGGGGCATGGACATTCAGTACTTC
>TRBJ2-7|TRBD1|.|TRBV6-5
CASKGQGRSYEQYF
TGTGCCAGTAAGGGACAGGGAAGGTCCTACGAGCAGTACTTC
>TRBJ1-1|TRBD1|.|TRBV9
CASSVEEGAGTEAFF
TGTGCCAGCAGCGTAGAGGAGGGGGCAGGCACTGAAGCTTTCTTT
>TRBJ1-6|TRBD1|.|TRBV19
CASKLTGVDSPLHF
TGTGCCAGTAAACTAACAGGGGTTGACTCACCCCTCCACTTT
>TRBJ1-1|.|.|TRBV11-2
CASSLSMTGVDTEAFF
TGTGCCAGCAGCCTTTCTATGACGGGCGTGGACACTGAAGCTTTCTTT
>TRBJ1-5|.|.|TRBV6-1
CASSEGRRTNQPQHF
TGTGCCAGCAGTGAGGGCCGTAGGACAAATCAGCCCCAGCATTTT
>TRBJ1-6|.|.|TRBV19
CASSAGLNSPLHF
TGTGCCAGTAGTGCGGGCCTCAATTCACCCCTCCACTTT
>TRBJ2-3|TRBD2|.|TRBV4-2
CASSQEVASGSTDTQYF
TGTGCCAGCAGCCAAGAAGTGGCTAGCGGAAGCACAGATACGCAGTATTTT
>TRBJ2-5|TRBD2|.|TRBV5-1
CASSPRLAGETQYF
TGCGCCAGCAGCCCTAGACTAGCGGGAGAGACCCAGTACTTC
>TRBJ2-1|TRBD2|.|TRBV9
CASSVAAGGTKDNEQFF
TGTGCCAGCAGCGTAGCGGCGGGCGGGACTAAAGACAATGAGCAGTTCTTC
>TRBJ1-1|TRBD1|.|TRBV2
CASSTTWTGENTEAFF
TGTGCCAGCAGTACTACCTGGACAGGGGAGAACACTGAAGCTTTCTTT
>TRBJ2-3|.|.|TRBV20-1
CSASSRSDTQYF
TGCAGTGCTAGTTCCAGATCAGATACGCAGTATTTT
>TRBJ2-2|.|.|TRBV19
CASSQGRNTGELFF
TGTGCCAGTTCACAGGGTAGAAACACCGGGGAGCTGTTTTTT
>TRBJ2-1|.|.|TRBV3-1/TRBV3-2
CASSSPVNEQFF
TGTGCCAGCAGCTCCCCGGTTAATGAGCAGTTCTTC
>TRBJ2-7|TRBD2|.|TRBV5-1
CASSLERGPYEQYF
TGCGCCAGCAGCTTGGAGCGGGGGCCCTACGAGCAGTACTTC
>TRBJ2-7|.|.|TRBV7-2
CASRRTGSEQYF
TGTGCCAGCAGACGAACAGGGAGCGAGCAGTACTTC
>TRBJ2-7|TRBD1|few|TRBV9
CASSVGGQGTYEQYF
TGTGCCAGCAGCGTAGGGGGACAGGGGACCTACGAGCAGTACTTC
>TRBJ2-2|.|.|TRBV11-2
CASSSPNRDTGELFF
TGTGCCAGCAGCTCCCCGAATAGGGACACCGGGGAGCTGTTTTTT
>TRBJ2-7|.|.|TRBV19
CASSIEGSSYEQYF
TGTGCCAGTAGTATAGAGGGAAGCTCCTACGAGCAGTACTTC
>TRBJ2-1|.|.|TRBV19
CASSRVGPDEQFF
TGTGCCAGTAGTAGAGTCGGGCCGGATGAGCAGTTCTTC
>TRBJ2-5|.|.|TRBV12-3/TRBV12-4
CASSFHETQYF
TGTGCCAGCAGTTTTCATGAGACCCAGTACTTC
>TRBJ2-1|TRBD2|.|TRBV30
CAWSGGAGGPGEQFF
TGTGCCTGGAGTGGGGGAGCGGGAGGGCCGGGTGAGCAGTTCTTC
>TRBJ2-1|.|.|TRBV9
CASSVDSEGYNEQFF
TGTGCCAGCAGCGTGGACAGCGAAGGATACAATGAGCAGTTCTTC
>TRBJ2-5|.|.|TRBV5-6
CASSPQYQETQYF
TGTGCCAGCAGCCCCCAGTACCAAGAGACCCAGTACTTC
>TRBJ1-6|.|.|TRBV5-1
CASSLEGFNSPLHF
TGCGCCAGCAGCTTGGAAGGGTTTAATTCACCCCTCCACTTT
>TRBJ2-1|.|.|TRBV5-1
CASSLEVTSPIF
TGCGCCAGCAGCTTGGAGGTGACTAGTCCGATCTTC